This T cell receptor beta chain is from a study of blood T cell repertoires in COVID-19. Whole-study context: Sample material is recorded as cDNA or gDNA derived from T cells, B-cell-depleted T cells, or PBMCs.

In the original workflow: Researchers report that nucleated cell counts were estimated from reference gene primer amplification. TCRdb's copy holds only in-frame clones and misses some; the assay was immunoSEQ multiplex PCR. The V and J calls and clone size were taken over from that table, and D and trimming were inferred from the DNA. The table records 20,000 to 30,000 clones, 83% of them present only once. V lost 4 bases, J lost 2 bases, and 4 bases stayed unmatched. The CDR3 extends over 15 amino acids. Germline CDR1 reads LGHDT; CDR2 reads YNNKEL (reference sequence). The clonotype originates from a human donor in a cohort sampled during active COVID-19. The chain combines TRBV3-1 (or the pseudogene TRBV3-2) with TRBJ2-1; 8 bases map to TRBD2. The specimen was peripheral blood. CDR3 loop: CASSLSGTTYNEQFF. DNA for the CDR3: TGTGCCAGCAGCCTTAGCGGGACCACCTACAATGAGCAGTTCTTC.